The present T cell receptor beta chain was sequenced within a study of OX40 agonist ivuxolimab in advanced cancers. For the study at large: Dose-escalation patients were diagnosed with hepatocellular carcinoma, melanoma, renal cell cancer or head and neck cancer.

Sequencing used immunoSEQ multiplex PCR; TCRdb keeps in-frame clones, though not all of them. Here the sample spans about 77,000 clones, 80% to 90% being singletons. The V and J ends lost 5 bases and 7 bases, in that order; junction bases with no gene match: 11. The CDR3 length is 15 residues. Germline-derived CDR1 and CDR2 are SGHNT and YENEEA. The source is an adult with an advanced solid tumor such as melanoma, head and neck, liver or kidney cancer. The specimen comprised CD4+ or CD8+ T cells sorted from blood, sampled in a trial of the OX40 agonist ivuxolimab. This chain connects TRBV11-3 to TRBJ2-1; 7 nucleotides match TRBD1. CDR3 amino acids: CASSPRQGIENEQFF. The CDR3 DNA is TGTGCCAGCAGCCCCCGACAGGGCATTGAGAATGAGCAGTTCTTC.